A selection of T cell receptor beta chains follows, all from one sample in a study of blood T cell repertoires in COVID-19. Data came from immunoSEQ multiplex PCR; TCRdb stores just in-frame clones and leaves some out. The table has approximately 80,000 clones, 88% seen once; the top ten hold about 9%. What was sequenced was peripheral blood. The source is a human donor in a cohort sampled during active COVID-19. Both conserved end residues are part of each CDR3. The D gene is left open where the match is weak. The listing skips clone size in some rows; elsewhere it reads once, few, many or a size class.

v_gene	j_gene	abundance	d_gene	CDR3aa	CDR3nt
TRBV5-1	TRBJ2-5	once	NA	CASSPGVLSQETQYF	TGCGCCAGCAGCCCGGGGGTTTTATCTCAAGAGACCCAGTACTTC
TRBV7-3	TRBJ2-7	NA	NA	CASSSQSPGTNQYYEQYF	TGTGCCAGCAGCTCCCAATCCCCTGGGACAAACCAATACTACGAGCAGTACTTC
TRBV5-6	TRBJ1-2	few	TRBD1	CASSSPRTGTMWGYTF	TGTGCCAGCAGCTCACCCCGGACAGGGACAATGTGGGGCTACACCTTC
TRBV7-9	TRBJ2-3	NA	TRBD1	CASRQGAGLQYF	TGTGCCAGCAGGCAGGGGGCTGGGTTGCAGTATTTT
TRBV27	TRBJ1-4	NA	NA	CASSWQATNEKLFF	TGTGCCAGCAGTTGGCAGGCAACTAATGAAAAACTGTTTTTT
TRBV6-4	TRBJ2-7	NA	TRBD2	CASSPSAGGSYEQYF	TGTGCCAGCAGCCCCTCGGCGGGAGGGTCCTACGAGCAGTACTTC
TRBV18	TRBJ1-1	NA	TRBD1	CASSPRQGNTEAFF	TGTGCCAGCTCACCACGACAGGGGAACACTGAAGCTTTCTTT
TRBV4-1	TRBJ1-5	NA	NA	CASSQGDTSNQPQHF	TGCGCCAGCAGCCAAGGGGACACAAGCAATCAGCCCCAGCATTTT
TRBV11-2	TRBJ2-2	NA	NA	CASSSPTGAAGRTGELFF	TGTGCCAGCAGCTCCCCTACAGGGGCAGCGGGTAGGACCGGGGAGCTGTTTTTT
TRBV11-2	TRBJ1-1	NA	TRBD1	CASSLYRGLSWDTEAFF	TGTGCCAGCAGCTTATACAGGGGACTTTCGTGGGACACTGAAGCTTTCTTT
TRBV21-1	TRBJ2-1	NA	NA	CASSKTAGGPPGEQFF	TGTGCCAGCAGCAAAACGGCGGGGGGACCTCCCGGTGAGCAGTTCTTC
TRBV14	TRBJ2-5	NA	NA	CASSQSQGRLWTETQYF	TGTGCCAGCAGCCAATCACAGGGGAGGTTGTGGACAGAGACCCAGTACTTC
TRBV30	TRBJ1-1	NA	NA	CAWIGTSTEAFF	TGTGCCTGGATAGGGACAAGCACTGAAGCTTTCTTT
TRBV15	TRBJ1-1	NA	NA	CATSRGGVATEAFF	TGTGCCACCAGCAGGGGAGGGGTGGCCACTGAAGCTTTCTTT
TRBV10-3	TRBJ2-7	few	NA	CAIRADSLGEQYF	TGTGCCATCAGGGCCGACAGCCTGGGCGAGCAGTACTTC
TRBV12-3/TRBV12-4	TRBJ1-1	few	NA	CASSYLEGEAFF	TGTGCCAGCAGTTATTTGGAGGGTGAAGCTTTCTTT
TRBV10-3	TRBJ2-1	NA	TRBD1	CAISPGGSSYNEQFF	TGTGCCATCAGTCCAGGGGGCAGCTCCTACAATGAGCAGTTCTTC
TRBV10-3	TRBJ1-4	NA	NA	CAISESRQGGEKLFF	TGTGCCATCAGTGAGTCTCGGCAGGGTGGTGAAAAACTGTTTTTT
TRBV19	TRBJ2-3	NA	NA	CASSIVRGSTDTQYF	TGTGCCAGTAGTATAGTTAGGGGGAGCACAGATACGCAGTATTTT
TRBV2	TRBJ2-5	NA	TRBD1	CASSDHRGILETQYF	TGTGCCAGCAGTGATCACAGGGGAATTTTAGAGACCCAGTACTTC
TRBV18	TRBJ1-1	few	TRBD1	CASSQEQGRNTEAFF	TGTGCCAGCTCCCAAGAACAGGGGCGAAACACTGAAGCTTTCTTT
TRBV5-5	TRBJ1-6	NA	NA	CASSLSQDPGFGSPLHF	TGTGCCAGCAGCCTATCCCAAGACCCAGGGTTTGGTTCACCCCTCCACTTT
TRBV11-3	TRBJ2-3	NA	NA	CASSSGDTQYF	TGTGCCAGCAGCTCGGGAGATACGCAGTATTTT
TRBV19	TRBJ2-1	few	NA	CASKGQGSNEQFF	TGTGCCAGTAAAGGGCAGGGATCCAATGAGCAGTTCTTC
TRBV10-3	TRBJ1-5	NA	TRBD1	CAISDGQGMGQPQHF	TGTGCCATCAGTGATGGACAGGGGATGGGGCAGCCCCAGCATTTT
TRBV29-1	TRBJ1-1	NA	TRBD1	CSGRTGPSGTEAFF	TGCAGCGGTCGGACAGGGCCGAGTGGGACTGAAGCTTTCTTT
TRBV6-5	TRBJ2-7	NA	TRBD1	CASSTLGQGAYEQYF	TGTGCCAGCAGCACACTGGGACAGGGTGCCTACGAGCAGTACTTC
TRBV6-1	TRBJ1-5	NA	TRBD1	CASSDRTGVDNQPQHF	TGTGCCAGCAGTGATAGGACAGGGGTGGACAATCAGCCCCAGCATTTT
TRBV6-4	TRBJ1-2	NA	TRBD1	CASSDAWDRAYYGYTF	TGTGCCAGCAGTGACGCTTGGGACAGAGCTTACTATGGCTACACCTTC
TRBV6-5	TRBJ2-5	NA	TRBD1	CASSYRDRQETQYF	TGTGCCAGCAGTTACCGGGACAGGCAAGAGACCCAGTACTTC